This TCR beta chain originates from a study of blood T cell repertoires in COVID-19. Study background: The origin of the acute and convalescent COVID-19 samples was the United States, Italy and Spain.

Germline V gene lookup returns CDR1 GTSNPN and CDR2 SVGIG (reference sequence). This CDR3 region has 11 residues. The V and J ends lost 7 bases and 4 bases respectively, with 10 bases between them. The authors' processing: Counts of nucleated cells, estimated from reference gene primer amplification, were obtained. This table comes from immunoSEQ multiplex PCR, and its TCRdb copy is limited to in-frame clones, with some not included. That table is the source of V, J and clone size, and D and trimming were worked out from the DNA. The sample holds a few hundred thousand clones, 89% seen once. Source material: peripheral blood. The V and J genes are TRBV30 and TRBJ1-2; D remains unclear. This receptor was taken from a man aged 40-50 years with acute or convalescent COVID-19. CDR3 loop: CALDGVYGYTF. The DNA for the CDR3 is TGTGCCTTAGACGGAGTCTATGGCTACACCTTC.